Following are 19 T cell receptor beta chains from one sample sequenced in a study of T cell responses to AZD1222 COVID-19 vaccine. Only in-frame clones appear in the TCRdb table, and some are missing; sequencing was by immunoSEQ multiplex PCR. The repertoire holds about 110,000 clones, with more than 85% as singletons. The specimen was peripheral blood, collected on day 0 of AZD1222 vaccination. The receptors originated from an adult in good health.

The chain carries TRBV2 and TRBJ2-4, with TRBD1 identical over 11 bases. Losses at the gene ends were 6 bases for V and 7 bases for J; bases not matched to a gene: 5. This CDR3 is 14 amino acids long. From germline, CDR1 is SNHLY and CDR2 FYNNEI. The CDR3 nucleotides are TGTGCCAGCAGGTGGGACAGGGGGGAGAACATTCAGTACTTC. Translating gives CASRWDRGENIQYF.

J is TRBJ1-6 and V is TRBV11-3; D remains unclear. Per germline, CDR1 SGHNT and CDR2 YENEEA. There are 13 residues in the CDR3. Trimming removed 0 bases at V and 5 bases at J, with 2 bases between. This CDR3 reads CASSLEDNSPLHF. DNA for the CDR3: TGTGCCAGCAGCTTAGAAGATAATTCACCCCTCCACTTT.

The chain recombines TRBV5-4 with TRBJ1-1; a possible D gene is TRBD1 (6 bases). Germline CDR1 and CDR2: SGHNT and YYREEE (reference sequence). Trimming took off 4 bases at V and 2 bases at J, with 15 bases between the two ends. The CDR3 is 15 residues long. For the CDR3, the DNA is TGTGCCAGCAGCCCTCCGGGACAAAGAAACACTGAAGCTTTCTTT. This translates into CASSPPGQRNTEAFF.

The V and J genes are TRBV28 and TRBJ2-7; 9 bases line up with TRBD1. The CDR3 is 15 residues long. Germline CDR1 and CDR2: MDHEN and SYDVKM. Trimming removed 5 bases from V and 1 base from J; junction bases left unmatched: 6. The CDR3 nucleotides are TGTGCCAGCAGTCCTACAGGGGGCCCATCCTACGAGCAGTACTTC. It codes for CASSPTGGPSYEQYF.

The CDR3 DNA reads TGTGCCAGCAGTTCACAGGGTAACACTGAAGCTTTCTTT. It yields the protein CASSSQGNTEAFF. The chain uses TRBV27 and TRBJ1-1; TRBD1 might be the D (6 bases). The CDR3 covers 13 residues. Trimming cost V 4 bases and J 2 bases, with 8 bases left between them. Looked up from germline, CDR1 is MNHEY and CDR2 is SMNVEV (reference sequence).

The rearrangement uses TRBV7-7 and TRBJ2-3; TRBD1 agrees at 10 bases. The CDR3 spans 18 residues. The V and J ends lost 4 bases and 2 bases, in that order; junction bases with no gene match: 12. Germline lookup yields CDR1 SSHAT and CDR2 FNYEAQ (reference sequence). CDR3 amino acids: CASSYLPPGTGATDTQYF. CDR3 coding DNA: TGTGCCAGCAGCTACCTACCACCCGGGACAGGGGCCACAGATACGCAGTATTTT.

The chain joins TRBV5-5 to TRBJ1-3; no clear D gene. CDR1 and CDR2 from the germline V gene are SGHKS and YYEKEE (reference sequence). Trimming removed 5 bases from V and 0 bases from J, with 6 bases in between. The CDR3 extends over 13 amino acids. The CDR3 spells CASSTTSGNTIYF. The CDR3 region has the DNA TGTGCCAGCAGTACGACCTCTGGAAACACCATATATTTT.

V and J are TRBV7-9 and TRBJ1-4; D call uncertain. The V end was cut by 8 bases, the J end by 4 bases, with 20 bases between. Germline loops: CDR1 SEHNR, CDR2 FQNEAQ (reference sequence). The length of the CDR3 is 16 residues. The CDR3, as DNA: TGTGCCAGCGGATTAGATGGACGGGAGGGTAATGAAAAACTGTTTTTT. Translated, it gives CASGLDGREGNEKLFF.

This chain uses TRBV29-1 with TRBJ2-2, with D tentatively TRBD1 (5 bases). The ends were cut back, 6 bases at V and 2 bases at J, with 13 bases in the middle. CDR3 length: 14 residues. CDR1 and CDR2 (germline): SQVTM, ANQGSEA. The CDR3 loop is CSVPDRSNTGELFF. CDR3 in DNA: TGCAGCGTCCCCGACAGATCCAACACCGGGGAGCTGTTTTTT.

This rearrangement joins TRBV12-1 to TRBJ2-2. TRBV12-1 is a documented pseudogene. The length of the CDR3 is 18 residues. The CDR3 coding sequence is TGTGCCAGCAATGTTTTGTGTAGGGGGAGGCGCAACACCGGGGAGCTGTTTTTT. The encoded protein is CASNVLCRGRRNTGELFF.

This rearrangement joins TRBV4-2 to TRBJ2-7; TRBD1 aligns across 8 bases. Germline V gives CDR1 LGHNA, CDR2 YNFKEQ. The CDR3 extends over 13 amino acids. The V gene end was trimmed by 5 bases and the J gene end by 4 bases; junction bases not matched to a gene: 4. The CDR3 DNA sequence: TGTGCCAGCAGCGGAACAGGGGGATACGAGCAGTACTTC. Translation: CASSGTGGYEQYF.

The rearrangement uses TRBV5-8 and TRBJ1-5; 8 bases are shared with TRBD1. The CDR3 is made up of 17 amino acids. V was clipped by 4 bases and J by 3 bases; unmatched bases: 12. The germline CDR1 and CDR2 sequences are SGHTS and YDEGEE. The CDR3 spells CASSPRLGQGFNQPQHF. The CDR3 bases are TGTGCCAGCAGCCCACGACTAGGACAGGGCTTCAATCAGCCCCAGCATTTT.

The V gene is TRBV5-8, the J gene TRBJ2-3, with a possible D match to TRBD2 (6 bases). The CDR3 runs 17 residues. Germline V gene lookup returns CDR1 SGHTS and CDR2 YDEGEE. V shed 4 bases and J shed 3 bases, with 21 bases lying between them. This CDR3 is CASSPQPGRGGTDTQYF. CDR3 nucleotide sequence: TGTGCCAGCAGCCCGCAGCCTGGACGCGGAGGGACAGATACGCAGTATTTT.

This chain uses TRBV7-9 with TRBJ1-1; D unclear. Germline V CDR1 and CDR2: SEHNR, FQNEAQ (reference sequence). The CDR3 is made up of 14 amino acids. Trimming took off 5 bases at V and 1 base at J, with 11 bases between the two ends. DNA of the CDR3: TGTGCCAGCAGCCCTTTTTCTGGGAACACTGAAGCTTTCTTT. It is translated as CASSPFSGNTEAFF. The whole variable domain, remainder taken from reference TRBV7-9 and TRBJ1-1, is DTGVSQNPRHKITKRGQNVTFRCDPISEHNRLYWYRQTLGQGPEFLTYFQNEAQLEKSRLLSDRFSAERPKGSFSTLEIQRTEQGDSAMYLCASSPFSGNTEAFFGQGTRLTVV.

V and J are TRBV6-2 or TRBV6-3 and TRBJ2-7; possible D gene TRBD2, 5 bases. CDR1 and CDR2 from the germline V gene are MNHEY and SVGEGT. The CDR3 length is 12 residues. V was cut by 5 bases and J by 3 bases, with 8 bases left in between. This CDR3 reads CASSTGIYEQYF. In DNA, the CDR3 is TGTGCCAGCAGTACCGGGATCTACGAGCAGTACTTC.

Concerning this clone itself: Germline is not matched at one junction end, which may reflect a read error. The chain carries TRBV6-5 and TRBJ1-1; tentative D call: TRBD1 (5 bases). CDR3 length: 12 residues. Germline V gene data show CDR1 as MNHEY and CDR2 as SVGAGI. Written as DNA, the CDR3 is TGCTCTACTCGGCGGGGGGACACTGAAGCTTTCTTT. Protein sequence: CSTRRGDTEAFF.

This chain's CDR3 is CASSRGIGELFF. The CDR3 DNA is TGTGCCAGCAGCCGGGGGATCGGGGAGCTGTTTTTT. J is TRBJ2-2 and V is TRBV3-1 (or the pseudogene TRBV3-2); the D gene could be TRBD1 or TRBD2 (5 bases each). There are 12 residues in the CDR3. V lost 4 bases to trimming and J lost 7 bases, with 7 bases between them. Germline-derived CDR1 and CDR2 are LGHDT and YNNKEL (reference sequence).

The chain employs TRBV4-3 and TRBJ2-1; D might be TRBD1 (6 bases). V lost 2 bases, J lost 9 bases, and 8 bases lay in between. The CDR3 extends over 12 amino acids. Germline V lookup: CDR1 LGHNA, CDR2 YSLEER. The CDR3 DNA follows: TGCGCCAGCAGCCAAAGGGGGAGTGAGCAGTTCTTC. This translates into CASSQRGSEQFF.

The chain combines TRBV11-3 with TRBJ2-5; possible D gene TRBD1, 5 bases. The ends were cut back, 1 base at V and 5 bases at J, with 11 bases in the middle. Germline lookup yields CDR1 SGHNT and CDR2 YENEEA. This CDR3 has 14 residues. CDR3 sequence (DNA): TGTGCCAGCAGCTTAGGGGGCACCCGGGAGACCCAGTACTTC. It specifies CASSLGGTRETQYF. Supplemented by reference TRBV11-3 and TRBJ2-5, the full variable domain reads EAGVVQSPRYKIIEKKQPVAFWCNPISGHNTLYWYLQNLGQGPELLIRYENEEAVDDSQLPKDRFSAERLKGVDSTLKIQPAELGDSAVYLCASSLGGTRETQYFGPGTRLLVL.